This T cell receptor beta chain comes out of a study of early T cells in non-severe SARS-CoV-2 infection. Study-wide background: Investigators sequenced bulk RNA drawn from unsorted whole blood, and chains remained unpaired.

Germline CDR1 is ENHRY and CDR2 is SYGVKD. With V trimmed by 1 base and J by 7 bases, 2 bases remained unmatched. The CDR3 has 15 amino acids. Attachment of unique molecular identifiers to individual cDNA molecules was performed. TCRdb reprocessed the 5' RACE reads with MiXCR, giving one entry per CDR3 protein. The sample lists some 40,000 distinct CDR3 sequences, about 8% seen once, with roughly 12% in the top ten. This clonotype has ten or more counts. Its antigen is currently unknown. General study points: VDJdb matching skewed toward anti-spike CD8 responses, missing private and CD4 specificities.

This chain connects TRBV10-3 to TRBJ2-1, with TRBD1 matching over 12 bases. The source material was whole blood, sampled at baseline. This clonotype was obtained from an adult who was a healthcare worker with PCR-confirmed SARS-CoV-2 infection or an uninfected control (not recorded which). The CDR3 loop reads CAISEWGQGANEQFF. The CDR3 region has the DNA TGTGCCATCAGTGAGTGGGGACAGGGGGCTAATGAGCAGTTCTTC.